Shown below are 2 T cell receptor beta chains from a single sample sequenced in a study of blood T cells in healthy people across ages. A sample-barcoded 5' primer and a J-beta primer mix were used in a second PCR of roughly 6 to 12 cycles. TCRdb re-called the 5' RACE reads through MiXCR, storing one row per CDR3 protein. Of 780,000 or so distinct CDR3 sequences listed, approximately 60% are singletons. Material: blood. The receptor set was obtained from a man in his forties in good health.

The chain has TRBV7-8 and TRBJ1-1, with D perhaps matching TRBD1 (6 bases). The CDR3 extends over 16 amino acids. V dropped 4 bases and J dropped 1 base, with 16 bases sitting between them. Germline CDR1 reads SGHVS; CDR2 reads FQNEAQ. The CDR3 bases are TGTGCCAGCAGCTCCCTAACAGGGTCCGCGAACACTGAAGCTTTCTTT. The encoded protein is CASSSLTGSANTEAFF.

This clonotype was seen just once. This chain uses TRBV12-5 with TRBJ2-1; 7 bases are shared with TRBD2. CDR1 LGHNT and CDR2 FRNRAP come from the germline V gene. V gave up 8 bases and J gave up 12 bases; unmatched junction bases: 4. The length of the CDR3 is 10 residues. CDR3 loop: CASREAAQFF. CDR3 in DNA: TGTGCTAGTCGGGAGGCTGCGCAGTTCTTC.